This TCR beta chain was recovered during a study of CD8 T cells in Susac syndrome. CD8+ and CD4+ T cells circulating in blood were sequenced for TCR beta. With random hexamers, reverse transcription was performed on roughly 0.5 to 1 ug of RNA. The authors amplified TCR beta CDR3 across 54 Vbeta and 13 Jbeta using immunoSEQ multiplex PCR. MiXCR, run by TCRdb on the immunoSEQ multiplex PCR reads, gives a single entry per CDR3 protein. The repertoire holds about 210,000 distinct CDR3 sequences, with 95% as singletons. The CDR3 contains 11 residues. Germline V lookup: CDR1 LGHDT, CDR2 YNNKEL (reference sequence). The V and J ends lost 1 base and 11 bases respectively, with 8 bases between them.

V is TRBV3-1 and J is TRBJ1-1; D might be TRBD1 (5 bases). Sequencing input: CD4+ T cells from PBMCs. The sequence derives from a human donor with multiple sclerosis. CDR3 nucleotides: TGTGCCAGCAGCCAAGGGGGGAGCGCTTTCTTT. Its protein product is CASSQGGSAFF.